This passage covers 15 T cell receptor beta chains from one sample sequenced in a study of CD8+ T cells in alopecia areata. Extracted RNA was reverse transcribed, and the resulting cDNA served as sequencing template. TCRdb keeps only in-frame clones here, not all; method: immunoSEQ multiplex PCR. The table shows some 170,000 clones, with 40% to 65% occurring only once. The treatment denotes: oral pan-JAK inhibitor, 5-10 mg twice daily. Sequenced here: CD8+ T cells sorted from blood, sampled at week 24, from a patient treated with tofacitinib. The receptors come from a human donor with alopecia areata.

The gene calls are TRBV19 and TRBJ1-5; the D is unclear. The CDR3 spans 13 residues. Germline values: CDR1 LNHDA, CDR2 SQIVND (reference sequence). Trimming shortened V by 3 bases and J by 7 bases, and 10 bases separated the two germline ends. CDR3 nucleotide sequence: TGTGCCAGTAGTATTGAACCGCTACAGCCCCAGCATTTT. Residues: CASSIEPLQPQHF.

V usage is TRBV5-1 and J usage is TRBJ1-1, with a tentative D call TRBD1 (5 bases). The CDR3 runs to 14 residues. Trimming pared 5 bases from V and 3 bases from J, leaving 14 bases between. Germline V CDR1 and CDR2: SGHRS, YFSETQ. CDR3 amino acids: CASSFDGGDTEAFF. Here the CDR3 DNA reads TGCGCCAGCAGTTTCGACGGGGGGGACACTGAAGCTTTCTTT.

This clone was counted only a few times. The chain has TRBV12-5 and TRBJ2-6; the D call may be TRBD1 or TRBD2 (6 bases each). V was clipped by 2 bases and J by 7 bases, with 12 bases between them. The CDR3 is 15 amino acids. Germline V lookup: CDR1 LGHNT, CDR2 FRNRAP. CDR3 in DNA: TGTGCTAGTGGTTTGCTTGGGGGGCGAGCCAACGTCCTGACTTTC. Residues: CASGLLGGRANVLTF.

This clone was seen only a few times. The chain links TRBV9 to TRBJ1-2, with D unresolved. The CDR3 consists of 15 residues. CDR1 is SGDLS, CDR2 YYNGEE, per germline. Trimming cost V 0 bases and J 7 bases, with 16 bases left between them. The CDR3 DNA reads TGTGCCAGCAGCGTAGGATCCAGTGGTAGGAGTGGCTACACCTTC. It yields the protein CASSVGSSGRSGYTF. The complete variable domain, with remaining parts taken from reference TRBV9 and TRBJ1-2, reads DSGVTQTPKHLITATGQRVTLRCSPRSGDLSVYWYQQSLDQGLQFLIQYYNGEERAKGNILERFSAQQFPDLHSELNLSSLELGDSALYFCASSVGSSGRSGYTFGSGTRLTVV.

The V and J genes are TRBV9 and TRBJ1-2; 8 bases match TRBD1. The CDR3 runs to 18 residues. V trimming: 3 bases; J trimming: 6 bases; junction bases outside the gene matches: 19. Germline V gene data show CDR1 as SGDLS and CDR2 as YYNGEE. The chain's CDR3 is CASSGDGGRGLDRDGYTF. The CDR3 region has the DNA TGTGCCAGCAGCGGTGACGGGGGCAGGGGGCTTGATCGGGATGGCTACACCTTC.

This clone was counted only a few times. The chain joins TRBV5-6 to TRBJ1-5, with D tentatively TRBD1 (6 bases). The germline gives CDR1 SGHDT, CDR2 YYEEEE. Trimming removed 0 bases at V and 5 bases at J, with 9 bases between. This CDR3 is built from 14 residues. For the CDR3, the DNA is TGTGCCAGCAGCTTGGGGACAGATTATCAGCCCCAGCATTTT. It is translated as CASSLGTDYQPQHF.

This clone was seen just once. The gene calls are TRBV29-1 and TRBJ2-3; 13 bases align to TRBD2. This CDR3 contains 16 residues. Germline CDR1 reads SQVTM; CDR2 reads ANQGSEA. Trimming at V came to 5 bases and at J to 1 base, leaving 6 bases not matched to a gene. As DNA, the CDR3 is TGCAGCGTTCCCCGGACTAGCGGGGGCGGCACAGATACGCAGTATTTT. This encodes CSVPRTSGGGTDTQYF.

The V gene is TRBV7-9, the J gene TRBJ1-2; D not certain. This CDR3 has 13 residues. V was pared by 1 base and J by 4 bases, with 7 bases between. CDR1 SEHNR and CDR2 FQNEAQ come from the germline V gene (reference sequence). The CDR3 DNA reads TGTGCCAGCAGCTTAGGAGCAACCTATGGCTACACCTTC. This sequence encodes CASSLGATYGYTF.

The CDR3 here is CASSLFAEDTQYF. CDR3 sequence (DNA): TGTGCCAGCAGCTTATTCGCCGAAGATACGCAGTATTTT. The V gene is TRBV7-6, the J gene TRBJ2-3; D remains ambiguous. Germline CDR1 and CDR2: SGHVS and FNYEAQ. CDR3 length: 13 amino acids. The V and J ends lost 2 bases and 5 bases respectively, with 8 bases between them.

The gene calls are TRBV9 and TRBJ2-7, with D unclear. V lost 3 bases to trimming and J lost 2 bases, with 12 bases between them. CDR3 length equals 14 residues. Germline assignment: CDR1 SGDLS and CDR2 YYNGEE. The CDR3 DNA follows: TGTGCCAGCAGCGCCGGCATGGGCCCCTACGAGCAGTACTTC. Protein product: CASSAGMGPYEQYF.

This clone was recorded a few times. The gene calls are TRBV29-1 and TRBJ2-5; maybe TRBD2 (6 bases). Between the trimmed V and J ends, which lost 2 bases and 5 bases, there was a span of 21 bases. Germline V lookup: CDR1 SQVTM, CDR2 ANQGSEA. CDR3 size: 16 residues. The CDR3 sequence is CSVEPGGEGTMETQYF. The CDR3 region has the DNA TGCAGCGTTGAACCAGGAGGGGAAGGTACTATGGAGACCCAGTACTTC.

In this sample, this clone turned up a few times. The chain has TRBV6-6 and TRBJ1-4; 9 nucleotides agree with TRBD1. The germline V gene has CDR1 MNHNY and CDR2 SVGAGI (reference sequence). The CDR3 is 15 amino acids. Losses at the gene ends were 6 bases for V and 0 bases for J; bases not matched to a gene: 2. The CDR3 DNA reads TGTGCCAGCAGGAGGGACAGGGCAACTAATGAAAAACTGTTTTTT. This encodes CASRRDRATNEKLFF.

The rearrangement links TRBV5-6 to TRBJ1-2; TRBD1 agrees at 7 bases. There are 15 residues in the CDR3. Germline CDR1 is SGHDT and CDR2 is YYEEEE. J gave up 5 bases and V 4 bases, and 11 bases lay outside the gene matches. CDR3 sequence: CASSDGTEARYGYTF. CDR3 in DNA: TGTGCCAGCAGCGATGGGACAGAGGCCAGGTATGGCTACACCTTC.

This clone was counted between two and nine times. The V call is TRBV30, the J call TRBJ2-7, with 9 bases aligning to TRBD1. V shed 2 bases, J shed 6 bases, and the junction held 8 bases outside the gene matches. CDR1 is GTSNPN, CDR2 SVGIG, per germline (reference sequence). The CDR3 is 14 residues long. CDR3 protein: CAWSKGTGNVEQYF. The DNA for the CDR3 is TGTGCCTGGAGTAAGGGGACAGGGAATGTCGAGCAGTACTTC.

This clone turned up a few times. The rearrangement links TRBV25-1 to TRBJ2-7; 9 bases match TRBD2. Germline loops: CDR1 MGHDK, CDR2 SYGVNS. The CDR3 sequence is 15 residues long. V lost 2 bases, J lost 4 bases, and 6 bases stayed unmatched. The CDR3 region is CASSEVSGGAYEQYF. In DNA form, the CDR3 reads TGTGCCAGCAGTGAAGTTAGCGGGGGCGCTTACGAGCAGTACTTC.